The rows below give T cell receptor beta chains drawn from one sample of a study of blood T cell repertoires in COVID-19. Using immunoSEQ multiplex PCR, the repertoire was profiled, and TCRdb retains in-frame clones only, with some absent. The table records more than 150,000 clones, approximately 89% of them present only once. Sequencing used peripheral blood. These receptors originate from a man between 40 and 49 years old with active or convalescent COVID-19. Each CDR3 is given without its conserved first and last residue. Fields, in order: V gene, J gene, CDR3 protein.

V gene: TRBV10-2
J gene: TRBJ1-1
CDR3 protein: ASMAGSNTEAF

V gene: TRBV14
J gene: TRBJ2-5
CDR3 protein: ASSQGRGGRLETQY

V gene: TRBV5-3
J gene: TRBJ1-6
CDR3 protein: ARSLRGGEGSYNSPLH

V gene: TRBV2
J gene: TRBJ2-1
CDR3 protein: ASSRPRDTNNEQF

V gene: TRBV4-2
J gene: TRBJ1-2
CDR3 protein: ASSQGTGKAYGYT

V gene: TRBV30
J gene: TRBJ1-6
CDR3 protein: ASSTGTQNSPLH

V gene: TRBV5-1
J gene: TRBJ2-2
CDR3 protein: ASSATGDRTGELF

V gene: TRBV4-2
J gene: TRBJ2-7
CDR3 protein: ASSHEGLSQVEQY

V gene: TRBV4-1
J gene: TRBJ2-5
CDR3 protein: ASSQDVGLAARETQY

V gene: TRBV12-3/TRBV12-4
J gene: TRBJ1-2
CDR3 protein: ASSRQGDPGYT

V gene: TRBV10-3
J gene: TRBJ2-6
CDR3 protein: ASSTSAHSGANVLT

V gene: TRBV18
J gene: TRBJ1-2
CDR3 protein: ASSPRVNYGYT

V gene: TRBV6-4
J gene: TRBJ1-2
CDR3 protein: ASSEGQGSYGYT

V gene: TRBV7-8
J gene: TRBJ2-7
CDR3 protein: ASSLEGLHEQY

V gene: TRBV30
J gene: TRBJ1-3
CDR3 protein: AWTGSSGNTIY

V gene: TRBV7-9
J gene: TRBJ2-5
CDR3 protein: ASSLGSSEGTQY

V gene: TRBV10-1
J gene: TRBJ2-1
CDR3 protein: ASSRTGGNEQF

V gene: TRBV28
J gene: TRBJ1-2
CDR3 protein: ASRKNSYGYT